The 14 T cell receptor beta chains below were found in one sample sequenced in a study of OX40 agonist ivuxolimab in advanced cancers. Produced via immunoSEQ multiplex PCR; TCRdb's table is partial and in-frame only. Of 70,000 or so clones in the sample, approximately 91% are singletons; the top ten hold less than 0.3%. Here the sequenced sample was CD4+ or CD8+ T cells sorted from blood, taken in a trial of the OX40 agonist ivuxolimab. The receptors shown here come from an adult with an advanced solid tumor such as melanoma, head and neck, liver or kidney cancer.

This chain joins TRBV7-6 and TRBJ2-3; D might be TRBD1 or TRBD2, each matching 6 bases. V lost 3 bases to trimming and J lost 3 bases, with 13 bases between them. Germline lookup yields CDR1 SGHVS and CDR2 FNYEAQ. The CDR3 spans 15 residues. The CDR3 nucleotides read TGTGCCAGCAGCTTGGGACTCCAGGGGACAGATACGCAGTATTTT. Its translation: CASSLGLQGTDTQYF. The full variable domain, its missing parts supplied by reference TRBV7-6 and TRBJ2-3, is GAGVSQSPRYKVTKRGQDVALRCDPISGHVSLYWYRQALGQGPEFLTYFNYEAQQDKSGLPNDRFSAERPEGSISTLTIQRTEQRDSAMYRCASSLGLQGTDTQYFGPGTRLTVL.

This chain connects TRBV28 to TRBJ2-7; 11 bases agree with TRBD1. Germline V gives CDR1 MDHEN, CDR2 SYDVKM. V trimming: 6 bases; J trimming: 0 bases; junction bases outside the gene matches: 4. The CDR3 spans 15 residues. Written as DNA, the CDR3 is TGTGCCAGCAGGCGGACAGGGGGCTTCTCCTACGAGCAGTACTTC. It is translated as CASRRTGGFSYEQYF.

This chain connects TRBV7-9 to TRBJ2-7, with TRBD2 matching 7 bases. Germline-derived CDR1 and CDR2 are SEHNR and FQNEAQ (reference sequence). The CDR3 spans 14 residues. The V gene end was trimmed by 0 bases and the J gene end by 5 bases; junction bases not matched to a gene: 4. The CDR3 sequence: CASSLAGGSHEQYF. CDR3 DNA: TGTGCCAGCAGCTTAGCGGGCGGGAGCCACGAGCAGTACTTC.

This rearrangement joins TRBV30 to TRBJ2-3; 10 nucleotides line up with TRBD2. The junction had 2 bases not matched to a gene; V was cut back by 4 bases and J by 1 base. This CDR3 has 14 residues. Looked up from germline, CDR1 is GTSNPN and CDR2 is SVGIG (reference sequence). CDR3: CAWITSGGTDTQYF. In nucleotides, the CDR3 is TGTGCCTGGATCACTAGCGGGGGCACAGATACGCAGTATTTT.

The CDR3 region is CASREGSYNEQFF. The CDR3 bases are TGTGCCAGCAGGGAGGGGTCCTACAATGAGCAGTTCTTC. The rearrangement uses TRBV2 and TRBJ2-1, with a possible D match to TRBD2 (6 bases). This CDR3 is 13 amino acids long. Trimming removed 6 bases at V and 1 base at J, with 7 bases between. CDR1 and CDR2 from the germline V gene are SNHLY and FYNNEI.

V is TRBV7-9 and J is TRBJ2-1; D may be TRBD2 (5 bases). V was trimmed by 5 bases and J by 9 bases, leaving 11 bases between them. CDR3 size: 12 residues. Looked up from germline, CDR1 is SEHNR and CDR2 is FQNEAQ (reference sequence). This CDR3 reads CASSGGLGEQFF. For the CDR3, the DNA is TGTGCCAGCAGCGGAGGTCTCGGTGAGCAGTTCTTC.

This chain uses TRBV2 with TRBJ2-3; a possible D gene is TRBD1 (5 bases). CDR3 length: 13 residues. Germline CDR1 and CDR2: SNHLY and FYNNEI. V was pared by 7 bases and J by 1 base, with 9 bases between. DNA of the CDR3: TGTGCCAGCAATACAGGAGGCACAGATACGCAGTATTTT. Encoded protein: CASNTGGTDTQYF.

The chain uses TRBV28 and TRBJ2-1, with 11 bases fitting TRBD2. Unmatched junction bases numbered 15, after V lost 7 bases and J lost 4 bases. CDR1 MDHEN and CDR2 SYDVKM come from the germline V gene. This CDR3 spans 18 amino acids. The CDR3 region is CASKGLSGRALNYNEQFF. The CDR3 nucleotides read TGTGCCAGCAAGGGCCTTAGCGGGAGGGCCCTCAATTACAATGAGCAGTTCTTC.

The genes are TRBV6-5 and TRBJ1-5; D might be TRBD1 (5 bases). Germline CDR1 reads MNHEY; CDR2 reads SVGAGI. This CDR3 region has 13 residues. The V and J ends lost 6 bases and 4 bases respectively, with 10 bases between them. In nucleotides, the CDR3 is TGTGCCAGCAGCAAGGGACTTAATCAGCCCCAGCATTTT. This translates into CASSKGLNQPQHF.

V and J are TRBV14 and TRBJ2-2; TRBD1 matches at 10 bases. This CDR3 contains 16 residues. Germline V gene data show CDR1 as SGHDN and CDR2 as FVKESK. J was trimmed by 6 bases and V by 5 bases; bases with no gene match: 9. CDR3 residues: CASSEPGQGIAGELFF. The CDR3 nucleotides are TGTGCCAGCAGCGAACCGGGACAGGGGATCGCCGGGGAGCTGTTTTTT.

This CDR3 is CASSSSGISGANVLTF. DNA for the CDR3: TGTGCCAGCAGTTCCAGCGGGATTTCCGGGGCCAACGTCCTGACTTTC. This chain uses TRBV6-5 with TRBJ2-6; TRBD2 aligns across 7 bases. The CDR3 loop spans 16 amino acids. V lost 4 bases, J lost 4 bases, and 7 bases stayed unmatched. Germline V CDR1 and CDR2: MNHEY, SVGAGI.

This chain links TRBV14 with TRBJ2-3; TRBD2 agrees at 9 bases. The length of the CDR3 is 12 residues. The V segment lost 4 bases and the J segment 12 bases; nucleotides outside the gene matches: 5. Per the germline V gene, CDR1 is SGHDN and CDR2 is FVKESK. CDR3 residues: CASSPPGTSQYF. The CDR3 coding sequence is TGTGCCAGCAGCCCGCCCGGGACTAGCCAGTATTTT. Combining the CDR3 with reference TRBV14 and TRBJ2-3 gives the whole variable domain EAGVTQFPSHSVIEKGQTVTLRCDPISGHDNLYWYRRVMGKEIKFLLHFVKESKQDESGMPNNRFLAERTGGTYSTLKVQPAELEDSGVYFCASSPPGTSQYFGPGTRLTVL.

This clone occurred once. This chain joins TRBV28 and TRBJ1-1, with D unresolved. Germline V CDR1 and CDR2: MDHEN, SYDVKM. With 3 bases removed from V and 0 bases from J, the gap between germline ends came to 14 bases. There are 16 residues in the CDR3. DNA of the CDR3: TGTGCCAGCAGTTTTACCCGTCGCAGCTTGAACACTGAAGCTTTCTTT. Its protein is CASSFTRRSLNTEAFF.

This clone was observed a single time. The rearrangement links TRBV11-2 to TRBJ2-1; D is possibly TRBD1 (5 bases). V was shortened by 5 bases and J by 7 bases, with 9 bases between the two germline ends. This CDR3 has 12 residues. Per germline, CDR1 SGHAT and CDR2 FQNNGV. CDR3 sequence reads: CASSHDSNEQFF. The CDR3, as DNA: TGTGCCAGCAGCCATGACAGTAATGAGCAGTTCTTC.